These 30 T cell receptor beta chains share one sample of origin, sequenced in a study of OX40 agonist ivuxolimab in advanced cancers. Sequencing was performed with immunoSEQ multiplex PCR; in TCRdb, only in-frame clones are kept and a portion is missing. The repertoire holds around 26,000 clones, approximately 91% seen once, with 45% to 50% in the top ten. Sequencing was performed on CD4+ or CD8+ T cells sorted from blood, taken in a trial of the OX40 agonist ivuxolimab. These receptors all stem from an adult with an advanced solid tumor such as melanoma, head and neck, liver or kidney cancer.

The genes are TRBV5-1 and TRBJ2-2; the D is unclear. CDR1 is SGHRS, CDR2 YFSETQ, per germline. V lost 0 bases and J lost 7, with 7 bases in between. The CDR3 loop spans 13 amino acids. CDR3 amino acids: CASSLGVGGELFF. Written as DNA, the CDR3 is TGCGCCAGCAGCTTGGGCGTCGGCGGGGAGCTGTTTTTT.

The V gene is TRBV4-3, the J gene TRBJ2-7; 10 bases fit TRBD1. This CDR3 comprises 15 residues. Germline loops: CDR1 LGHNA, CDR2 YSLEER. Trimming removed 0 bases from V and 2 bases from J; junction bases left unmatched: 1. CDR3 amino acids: CASSQDGTGAYEQYF. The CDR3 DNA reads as TGCGCCAGCAGCCAAGACGGGACAGGGGCCTACGAGCAGTACTTC.

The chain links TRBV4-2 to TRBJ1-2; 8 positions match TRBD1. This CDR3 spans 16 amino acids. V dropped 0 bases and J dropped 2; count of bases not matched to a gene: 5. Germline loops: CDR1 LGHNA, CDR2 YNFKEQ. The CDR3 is CASSQEGGQENYGYTF. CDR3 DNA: TGTGCCAGCAGCCAAGAAGGGGGACAGGAGAACTATGGCTACACCTTC.

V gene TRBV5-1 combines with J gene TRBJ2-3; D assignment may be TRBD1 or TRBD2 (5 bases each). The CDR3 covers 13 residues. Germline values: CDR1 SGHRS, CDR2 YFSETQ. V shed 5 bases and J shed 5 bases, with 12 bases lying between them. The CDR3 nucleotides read TGCGCCAGCAGGGACGGGGCCGGAGATACGCAGTATTTT. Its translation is CASRDGAGDTQYF.

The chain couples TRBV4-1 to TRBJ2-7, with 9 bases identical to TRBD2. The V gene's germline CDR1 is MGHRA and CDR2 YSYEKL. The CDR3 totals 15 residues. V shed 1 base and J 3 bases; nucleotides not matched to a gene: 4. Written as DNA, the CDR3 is TGCGCCAGCAGCCAAGGTGGGACTAGCAGCTACGAGCAGTACTTC. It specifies CASSQGGTSSYEQYF.

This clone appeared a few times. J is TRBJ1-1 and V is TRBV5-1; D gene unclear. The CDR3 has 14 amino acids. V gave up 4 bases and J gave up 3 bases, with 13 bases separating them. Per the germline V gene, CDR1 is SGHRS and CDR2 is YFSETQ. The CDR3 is CASSSGQVHTEAFF. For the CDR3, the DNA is TGCGCCAGCAGCAGCGGTCAGGTGCACACTGAAGCTTTCTTT. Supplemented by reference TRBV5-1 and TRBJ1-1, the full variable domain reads KAGVTQTPRYLIKTRGQQVTLSCSPISGHRSVSWYQQTPGQGLQFLFEYFSETQRNKGNFPGRFSGRQFSNSRSEMNVSTLELGDSALYLCASSSGQVHTEAFFGQGTRLTVV.

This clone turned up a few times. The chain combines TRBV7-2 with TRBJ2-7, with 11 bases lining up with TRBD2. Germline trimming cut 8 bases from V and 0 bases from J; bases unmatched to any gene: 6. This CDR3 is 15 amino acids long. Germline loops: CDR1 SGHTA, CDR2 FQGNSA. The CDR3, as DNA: TGTGCCAGCGGTAGCGGGAGGGCCGTCTCCTACGAGCAGTACTTC. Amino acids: CASGSGRAVSYEQYF.

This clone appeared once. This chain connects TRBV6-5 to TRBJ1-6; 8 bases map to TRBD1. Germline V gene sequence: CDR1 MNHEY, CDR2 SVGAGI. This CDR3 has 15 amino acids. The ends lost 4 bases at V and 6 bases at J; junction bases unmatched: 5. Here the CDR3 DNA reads TGTGCCAGCAGTTCCCCGACAGGGGCTAATTCACCCCTCCACTTT. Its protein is CASSSPTGANSPLHF.

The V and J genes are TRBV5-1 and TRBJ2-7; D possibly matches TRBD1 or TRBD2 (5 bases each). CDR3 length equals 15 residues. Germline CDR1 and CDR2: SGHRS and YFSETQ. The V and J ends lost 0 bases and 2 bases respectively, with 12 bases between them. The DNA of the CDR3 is TGCGCCAGCAGCTTGGATTGGGGGTCAACCTACGAGCAGTACTTC. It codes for CASSLDWGSTYEQYF.

Here the CDR3 reads CASRVGQTYNEQFF. The CDR3 nucleotides read TGTGCCAGCAGGGTGGGACAGACCTACAATGAGCAGTTCTTC. This chain joins TRBV6-5 and TRBJ2-1; 7 bases align to TRBD1. This CDR3 has 14 residues. Germline V gene sequence: CDR1 MNHEY, CDR2 SVGAGI. The junction had 4 bases not matched to a gene; V was cut back by 6 bases and J by 2 bases.

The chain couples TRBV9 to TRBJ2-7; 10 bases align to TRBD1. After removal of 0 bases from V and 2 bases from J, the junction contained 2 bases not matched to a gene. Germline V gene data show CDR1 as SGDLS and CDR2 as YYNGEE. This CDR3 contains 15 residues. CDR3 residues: CASSVGGTGAYEQYF. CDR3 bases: TGTGCCAGCAGCGTAGGGGGGACAGGGGCCTACGAGCAGTACTTC.

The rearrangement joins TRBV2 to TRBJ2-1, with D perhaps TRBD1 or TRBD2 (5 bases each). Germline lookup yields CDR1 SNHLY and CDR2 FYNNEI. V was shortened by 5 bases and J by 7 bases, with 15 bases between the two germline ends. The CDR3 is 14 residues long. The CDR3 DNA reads TGTGCCAGCAGTAGATACGGGACGTTAAATGAGCAGTTCTTC. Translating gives CASSRYGTLNEQFF. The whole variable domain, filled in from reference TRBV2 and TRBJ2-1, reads EPEVTQTPSHQVTQMGQEVILRCVPISNHLYFYWYRQILGQKVEFLVSFYNNEISEKSEIFDDQFSVERPDGSNFTLKIRSTKLEDSAMYFCASSRYGTLNEQFFGPGTRLTVL.

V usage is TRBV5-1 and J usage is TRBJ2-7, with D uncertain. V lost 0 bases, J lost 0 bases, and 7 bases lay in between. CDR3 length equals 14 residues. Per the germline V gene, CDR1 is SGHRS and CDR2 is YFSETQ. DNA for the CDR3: TGCGCCAGCAGCTTGGGCAGTAGCTCCTACGAGCAGTACTTC. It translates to CASSLGSSSYEQYF.

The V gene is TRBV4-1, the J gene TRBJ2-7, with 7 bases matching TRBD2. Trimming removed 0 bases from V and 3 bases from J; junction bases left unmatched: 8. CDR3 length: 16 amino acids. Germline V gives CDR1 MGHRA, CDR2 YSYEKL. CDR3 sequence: CASSQDRASGNYEQYF. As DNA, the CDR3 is TGCGCCAGCAGCCAAGATAGGGCTAGCGGTAACTACGAGCAGTACTTC.

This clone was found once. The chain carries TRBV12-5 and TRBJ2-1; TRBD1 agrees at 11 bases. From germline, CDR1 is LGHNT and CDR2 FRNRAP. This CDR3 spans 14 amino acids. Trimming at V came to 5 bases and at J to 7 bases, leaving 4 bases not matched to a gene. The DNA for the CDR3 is TGTGCTAGTGGTCGGACAGGGGGCAGAAATGAGCAGTTCTTC. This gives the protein CASGRTGGRNEQFF.

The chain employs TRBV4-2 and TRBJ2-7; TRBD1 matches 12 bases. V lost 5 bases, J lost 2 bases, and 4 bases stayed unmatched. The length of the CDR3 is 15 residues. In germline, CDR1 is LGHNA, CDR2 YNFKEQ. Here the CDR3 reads CASSAGTGGPYEQYF. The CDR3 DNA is TGTGCCAGCAGCGCCGGGACAGGGGGCCCCTACGAGCAGTACTTC.

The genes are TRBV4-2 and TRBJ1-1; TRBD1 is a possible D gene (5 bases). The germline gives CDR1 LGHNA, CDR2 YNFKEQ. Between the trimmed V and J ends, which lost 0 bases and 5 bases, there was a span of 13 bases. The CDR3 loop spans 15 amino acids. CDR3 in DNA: TGTGCCAGCAGCCAAGATGAGAGGGGAGGGACTGAAGCTTTCTTT. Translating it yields CASSQDERGGTEAFF.

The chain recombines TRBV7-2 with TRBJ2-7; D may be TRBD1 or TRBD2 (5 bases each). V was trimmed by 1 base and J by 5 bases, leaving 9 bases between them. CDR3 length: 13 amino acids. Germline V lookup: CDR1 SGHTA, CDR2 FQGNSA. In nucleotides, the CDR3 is TGTGCCAGCAGCTTAGGTAGAGGGGACGAGCAGTACTTC. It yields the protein CASSLGRGDEQYF.

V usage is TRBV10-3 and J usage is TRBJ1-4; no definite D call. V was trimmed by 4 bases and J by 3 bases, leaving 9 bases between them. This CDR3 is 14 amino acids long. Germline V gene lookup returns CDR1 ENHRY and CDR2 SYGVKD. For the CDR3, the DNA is TGTGCCATCAGTGGCGGGTTGGCTAATGAAAAACTGTTTTTT. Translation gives CAISGGLANEKLFF.

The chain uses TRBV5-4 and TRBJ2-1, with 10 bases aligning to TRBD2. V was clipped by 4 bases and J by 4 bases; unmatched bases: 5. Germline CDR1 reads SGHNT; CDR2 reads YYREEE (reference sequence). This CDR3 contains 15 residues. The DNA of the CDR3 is TGTGCCAGCAGCCCGGGACTAGCGATGTACAATGAGCAGTTCTTC. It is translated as CASSPGLAMYNEQFF.

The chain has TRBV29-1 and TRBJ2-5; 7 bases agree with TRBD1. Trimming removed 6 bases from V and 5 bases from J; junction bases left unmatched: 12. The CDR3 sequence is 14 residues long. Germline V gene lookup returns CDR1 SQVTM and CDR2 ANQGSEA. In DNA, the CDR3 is TGCAGCGTGCCATGGACAGGCTCATGGGAGACCCAGTACTTC. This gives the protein CSVPWTGSWETQYF.

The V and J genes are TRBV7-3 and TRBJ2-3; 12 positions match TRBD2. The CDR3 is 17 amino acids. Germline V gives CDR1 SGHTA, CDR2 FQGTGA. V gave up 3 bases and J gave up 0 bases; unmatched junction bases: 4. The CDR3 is CASSLGLAGPSTDTQYF. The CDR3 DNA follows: TGTGCCAGCAGCTTGGGACTAGCGGGCCCAAGCACAGATACGCAGTATTTT.

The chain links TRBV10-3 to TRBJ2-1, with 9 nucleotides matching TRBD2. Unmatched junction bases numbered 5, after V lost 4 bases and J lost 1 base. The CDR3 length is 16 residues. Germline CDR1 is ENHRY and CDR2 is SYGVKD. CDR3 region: CAISGVRGGSYNEQFF. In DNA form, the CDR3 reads TGTGCCATCAGTGGCGTGCGGGGGGGGTCCTACAATGAGCAGTTCTTC.

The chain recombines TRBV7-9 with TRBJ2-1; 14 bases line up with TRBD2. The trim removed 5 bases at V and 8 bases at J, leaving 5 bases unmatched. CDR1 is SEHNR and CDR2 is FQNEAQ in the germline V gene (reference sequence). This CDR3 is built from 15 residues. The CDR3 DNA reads TGTGCCAGCAGCCAGGGGACTAGCGGGAGTTATGAGCAGTTCTTC. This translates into CASSQGTSGSYEQFF. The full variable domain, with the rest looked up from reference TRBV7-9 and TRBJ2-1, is DTGVSQNPRHKITKRGQNVTFRCDPISEHNRLYWYRQTLGQGPEFLTYFQNEAQLEKSRLLSDRFSAERPKGSFSTLEIQRTEQGDSAMYLCASSQGTSGSYEQFFGPGTRLTVL.

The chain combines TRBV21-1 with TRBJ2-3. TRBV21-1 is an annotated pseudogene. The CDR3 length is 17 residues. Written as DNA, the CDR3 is TGTGCCAGCAGCAAAGCGCGTCGGGGGCCACATAATGATACGCAGTATTTT. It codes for CASSKARRGPHNDTQYF.

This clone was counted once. The DNA for the CDR3 is TGTGCCGGTGGGAGAGACCGATACAATGAGCAGTTCTTC. Translated, it gives CAGGRDRYNEQFF. The chain couples TRBV7-8 to TRBJ2-1; TRBD2 is a possible D gene (5 bases). V was shortened by 11 bases and J by 4 bases, with 15 bases between the two germline ends. There are 13 residues in the CDR3. From germline, CDR1 is SGHVS and CDR2 FQNEAQ.

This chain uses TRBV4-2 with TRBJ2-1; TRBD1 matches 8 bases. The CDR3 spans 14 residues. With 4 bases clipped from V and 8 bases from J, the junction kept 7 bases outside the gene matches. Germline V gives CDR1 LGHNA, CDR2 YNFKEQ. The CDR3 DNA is TGTGCCAGCAGCCTCGGACAGGGTGGGGATGAGCAGTTCTTC. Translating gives CASSLGQGGDEQFF.

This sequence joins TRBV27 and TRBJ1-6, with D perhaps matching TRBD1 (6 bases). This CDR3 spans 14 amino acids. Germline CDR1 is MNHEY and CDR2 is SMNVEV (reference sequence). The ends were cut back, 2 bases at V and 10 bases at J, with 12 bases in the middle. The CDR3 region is CASSLGQGYSPLHF. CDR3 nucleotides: TGTGCCAGCAGTTTAGGGCAGGGGTACTCACCCCTCCACTTT.

The CDR3 DNA reads as TGTGCCAGCAGCAGCCCCCGGGACAGGGAGGTTAACGCAAATGAAAAACTGTTTTTT. Its translation is CASSSPRDREVNANEKLFF. The rearrangement joins TRBV21-1 to TRBJ1-4; the tabulated D call, TRBD1, remains unverified against the DNA. TRBV21-1 represents a pseudogene. CDR3 size: 19 residues.

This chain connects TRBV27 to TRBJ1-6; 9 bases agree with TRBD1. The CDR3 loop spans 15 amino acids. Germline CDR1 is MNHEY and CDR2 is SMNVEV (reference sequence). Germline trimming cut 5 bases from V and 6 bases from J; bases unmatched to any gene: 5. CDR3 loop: CASSQTGGGNSPLHF. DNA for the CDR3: TGTGCCAGCAGTCAAACAGGGGGCGGTAATTCACCCCTCCACTTT.